This TCR beta chain was observed in a study of T-cell reconstitution after alpha-beta-depleted transplantation in children. General study results and limits: Several hundred rapidly expanded clones from non-depleted graft cells reportedly supplied alpha-beta T cells about two months post-transplant. It was surviving recipient T cells and thymic progenitors that gave some patients high TCRbeta diversity at day 60. The main origin of T-cell counts and diversity one year after transplant was newly produced T cells.

This CDR3 spans 12 amino acids. The germline V gene has CDR1 SGHTA and CDR2 FQGNSA. V lost 2 bases and J 7 bases, leaving 6 bases between the germline ends. Unique molecular identifiers tagged the TCRbeta library. Via MiXCR, TCRdb re-called the PCR reads, giving one row per CDR3 protein. This sample yields hundreds of thousands of distinct CDR3 sequences, of which roughly 13% are seen a single time; around 2% belongs to the top ten. This clonotype was observed a few times. Its antigen is still unknown. This clonotype was obtained from a male patient between 10 and 17 years old who had a stem cell transplant for acute myeloid leukemia, so the T cells may come from the graft donor. The chain couples TRBV7-2 to TRBJ2-1; no firm D call. Specimen: PBMCs, mostly from graft donor cells, collected 360 days after TCRalphabeta/CD19-depleted stem cell transplant. In DNA form, the CDR3 reads TGTGCCAGCAGCTTAATTTCAAATGAGCAGTTCTTC. It encodes CASSLISNEQFF.